These T cell receptor beta chains were read from a single sample in a study of PD-1 blockade in classical Hodgkin lymphoma. Some clones are missing from TCRdb's copy, which holds only in-frame ones; the method was immunoSEQ multiplex PCR. This table has 110,000 or so clones, 89% appearing once. Sequences were derived from peripheral blood mononuclear cells (PBMCs), sampled before the second cycle of nivolumab. The receptors here all came from a human donor with classical Hodgkin lymphoma. Each CDR3 is given with its conserved first and last residue. A D gene is named only where the DNA matches it firmly. Rows give clone size only sometimes, using once, few, many, or a class for an expanded clone.

CDR3: CAWSVSGSSSEQYF; DNA: TGTGCCTGGAGTGTAAGCGGGAGCTCGAGCGAGCAGTACTTC; D: TRBD2; J: TRBJ2-7; size: once; length: 14; V: TRBV30
CDR3: CASSYGPIYGYTF; DNA: TGTGCCAGCAGTTACGGACCGATCTATGGCTACACCTTC; D: NA; J: TRBJ1-2; size: NA; length: 13; V: TRBV6-5
CDR3: CASSKGSGANVLTF; DNA: TGTGCCAGTAGTAAAGGGTCTGGGGCCAACGTCCTGACTTTC; D: NA; J: TRBJ2-6; size: NA; length: 14; V: TRBV19
CDR3: CASKNSDRDWTEAFF; DNA: TGTGCCAGCAAAAATTCAGACAGGGATTGGACTGAAGCTTTCTTT; D: TRBD1; J: TRBJ1-1; size: NA; length: 15; V: TRBV27
CDR3: CASSSEPYNGELFF; DNA: TGTGCCAGCAGCTCCGAGCCTTATAACGGGGAGCTGTTTTTT; D: NA; J: TRBJ2-2; size: NA; length: 14; V: TRBV5-5
CDR3: CASSQDFYPGSWPGELFF; DNA: TGCGCCAGCAGCCAAGACTTTTATCCTGGCAGTTGGCCCGGGGAGCTGTTTTTT; D: NA; J: TRBJ2-2; size: NA; length: 18; V: TRBV4-1
CDR3: CAGRGLNTEAFF; DNA: TGTGCGGGCAGGGGCCTGAACACTGAAGCTTTCTTT; D: NA; J: TRBJ1-1; size: NA; length: 12; V: TRBV2
CDR3: CASSEAGRDYNEQFF; DNA: TGTGCCAGCAGTGAAGCCGGAAGGGACTACAATGAGCAGTTCTTC; D: NA; J: TRBJ2-1; size: NA; length: 15; V: TRBV2
CDR3: CASRVGDTQYF; DNA: TGTGCCAGTAGGGTCGGAGATACGCAGTATTTT; D: NA; J: TRBJ2-3; size: NA; length: 11; V: TRBV19
CDR3: CASSQQAIYGYTF; DNA: TGTGCCAGTAGTCAACAGGCAATCTATGGCTACACCTTC; D: NA; J: TRBJ1-2; size: NA; length: 13; V: TRBV19
CDR3: CAWTLPGTGGGKLFF; DNA: TGTGCCTGGACCCTGCCCGGGACAGGGGGGGGAAAACTGTTTTTT; D: TRBD1; J: TRBJ1-4; size: NA; length: 15; V: TRBV30
CDR3: CASSEALGLVYNEQFF; DNA: TGTGCCAGCAGTGAAGCGCTAGGGCTAGTCTACAATGAGCAGTTCTTC; D: NA; J: TRBJ2-1; size: NA; length: 16; V: TRBV2
CDR3: CASTMGQGWAEAFF; DNA: TGTGCCAGTACTATGGGACAGGGGTGGGCTGAAGCTTTCTTT; D: TRBD1; J: TRBJ1-1; size: NA; length: 14; V: TRBV19
CDR3: CASSFSTTYQGYGYTF; DNA: TGTGCCAGCAGCTTCAGCACTACTTATCAGGGTTATGGCTACACCTTC; D: NA; J: TRBJ1-2; size: NA; length: 16; V: TRBV7-2
CDR3: CAISEGEGNEQFF; DNA: TGTGCCATCAGTGAAGGTGAGGGAAATGAGCAGTTCTTC; D: NA; J: TRBJ2-1; size: NA; length: 13; V: TRBV10-3
CDR3: CASSPGTANTGELFF; DNA: TGCGCCAGCAGCCCTGGGACGGCGAACACCGGGGAGCTGTTTTTT; D: NA; J: TRBJ2-2; size: NA; length: 15; V: TRBV5-1
CDR3: CASSLEGTGLNEQFF; DNA: TGTGCCAGCAGCTTAGAAGGGACAGGGTTGAATGAGCAGTTCTTC; D: TRBD1; J: TRBJ2-1; size: NA; length: 15; V: TRBV11-3
CDR3: CASSIRLGGRDYGYTF; DNA: TGTGCCAGTAGTATCCGCTTGGGTGGTAGAGACTATGGCTACACCTTC; D: NA; J: TRBJ1-2; size: NA; length: 16; V: TRBV19
CDR3: CASSLGHGTGWWVDTEAFF; DNA: TGTGCCAGCAGCTTGGGTCACGGGACAGGGTGGTGGGTAGACACTGAAGCTTTCTTT; D: TRBD1; J: TRBJ1-1; size: NA; length: 19; V: TRBV5-6
CDR3: CAILRSYPSGRSYEQYF; DNA: TGTGCCATCCTCCGGTCATACCCTAGCGGGAGGTCCTACGAGCAGTACTTC; D: TRBD2; J: TRBJ2-7; size: NA; length: 17; V: TRBV10-3
CDR3: CASSYSSRGLADTQYF; DNA: TGTGCCAGCAGTTACTCTTCCCGGGGGCTCGCAGATACGCAGTATTTT; D: NA; J: TRBJ2-3; size: NA; length: 16; V: TRBV6-5
CDR3: CASSSISTGRGTEAFF; DNA: TGTGCCAGCTCATCCATTAGCACGGGCAGGGGGACTGAAGCTTTCTTT; D: TRBD1; J: TRBJ1-1; size: NA; length: 16; V: TRBV18
CDR3: CASSSLADTQYF; DNA: TGTGCCAGCAGCTCGTTGGCAGATACGCAGTATTTT; D: NA; J: TRBJ2-3; size: NA; length: 12; V: TRBV7-9
CDR3: CASSQDQPGGSYGYTF; DNA: TGTGCCAGCAGCCAAGATCAGCCAGGGGGCTCCTATGGCTACACCTTC; D: TRBD1; J: TRBJ1-2; size: NA; length: 16; V: TRBV4-1
CDR3: CAGGQEQNTEAFF; DNA: TGTGCCGGGGGACAGGAGCAGAACACTGAAGCTTTCTTT; D: TRBD1; J: TRBJ1-1; size: few; length: 13; V: TRBV11-2
CDR3: CASSVRQLSDGELFF; DNA: TGTGCCAGCAGTGTAAGACAGCTGAGCGACGGGGAGCTGTTTTTT; D: NA; J: TRBJ2-2; size: NA; length: 15; V: TRBV2
CDR3: CAIPVGNYGYTF; DNA: TGTGCCATCCCCGTAGGGAACTATGGCTACACCTTC; D: NA; J: TRBJ1-2; size: NA; length: 12; V: TRBV2
CDR3: CASSPNRDGFYGYTF; DNA: TGCGCCAGCAGCCCCAACCGGGACGGATTCTATGGCTACACCTTC; D: NA; J: TRBJ1-2; size: once; length: 15; V: TRBV4-1
CDR3: CASRGVVNEQFF; DNA: TGTGCCAGCAGGGGGGTTGTGAATGAGCAGTTCTTC; D: NA; J: TRBJ2-1; size: NA; length: 12; V: TRBV2
CDR3: CASSLGTEQYF; DNA: TGTGCCAGCAGCTTAGGAACCGAGCAGTACTTC; D: NA; J: TRBJ2-7; size: NA; length: 11; V: TRBV7-9
CDR3: CSVASGSIYEQYF; DNA: TGCAGCGTTGCTAGCGGGAGCATCTACGAGCAGTACTTC; D: TRBD2; J: TRBJ2-7; size: NA; length: 13; V: TRBV29-1
CDR3: CSVQPTANYGYTF; DNA: TGCAGCGTTCAGCCGACAGCAAACTATGGCTACACCTTC; D: NA; J: TRBJ1-2; size: NA; length: 13; V: TRBV29-1
CDR3: CASSNQGRADTIYF; DNA: TGTGCCAGTAGTAATCAGGGCCGCGCGGACACCATATATTTT; D: NA; J: TRBJ1-3; size: NA; length: 14; V: TRBV19
CDR3: CASSLQSTDTQYF; DNA: TGTGCCAGCAGCTTACAGAGCACAGATACGCAGTATTTT; D: NA; J: TRBJ2-3; size: NA; length: 13; V: TRBV7-2
CDR3: CASSYGNYGYTF; DNA: TGTGCCAGCAGTTACGGGAACTATGGCTACACCTTC; D: NA; J: TRBJ1-2; size: NA; length: 12; V: TRBV6-5
CDR3: CASSGPAGALNSPLHF; DNA: TGCGCCAGCAGTGGGCCCGCGGGAGCCCTAAATTCACCCCTCCACTTT; D: NA; J: TRBJ1-6; size: NA; length: 16; V: TRBV10-1
CDR3: CATSRAFTDGYTF; DNA: TGTGCCACCAGCAGAGCCTTCACCGACGGCTACACCTTC; D: NA; J: TRBJ1-2; size: few; length: 13; V: TRBV15
CDR3: CAWTRGQGLGTGELFF; DNA: TGTGCCTGGACCAGGGGACAGGGTCTCGGGACCGGGGAGCTGTTTTTT; D: TRBD1; J: TRBJ2-2; size: NA; length: 16; V: TRBV30
CDR3: CASSAGGSRGEQYF; DNA: TGCGCCAGCAGCGCGGGAGGCAGCAGGGGGGAGCAGTACTTC; D: NA; J: TRBJ2-7; size: NA; length: 14; V: TRBV5-1
CDR3: CASSLTPGLGTDTQYF; DNA: TGTGCCAGCAGCTTAACTCCGGGACTAGGGACAGATACGCAGTATTTT; D: TRBD2; J: TRBJ2-3; size: NA; length: 16; V: TRBV11-3
CDR3: CAWSVERGANVLTF; DNA: TGTGCCTGGAGTGTAGAACGGGGGGCCAACGTCCTGACTTTC; D: NA; J: TRBJ2-6; size: NA; length: 14; V: TRBV30
CDR3: CSVVGPDMHYEQYF; DNA: TGCAGCGTTGTTGGTCCGGACATGCACTACGAGCAGTACTTC; D: NA; J: TRBJ2-7; size: NA; length: 14; V: TRBV29-1
CDR3: CASSQDPVGGGWVSSTDTQYF; DNA: TGCGCCAGCAGCCAAGACCCGGTGGGGGGCGGTTGGGTTTCTAGCACAGATACGCAGTATTTT; D: NA; J: TRBJ2-3; size: NA; length: 21; V: TRBV4-3
CDR3: CASSLGTLGFETQYF; DNA: TGTGCCAGCAGCCTCGGGACCTTAGGGTTCGAGACCCAGTACTTC; D: NA; J: TRBJ2-5; size: NA; length: 15; V: TRBV5-8
CDR3: CASSFLQGYEQYF; DNA: TGCGCCAGCAGCTTCCTACAGGGATACGAGCAGTACTTC; D: NA; J: TRBJ2-7; size: NA; length: 13; V: TRBV5-1
CDR3: CSVEDRGVGAFF; DNA: TGCAGCGTTGAAGATCGGGGGGTTGGGGCTTTCTTT; D: NA; J: TRBJ1-1; size: NA; length: 12; V: TRBV29-1
CDR3: CASSTPRDRGIFQWFTF; DNA: TGTGCCAGCAGCACCCCACGGGACAGGGGGATATTTCAGTGGTTCACCTTC; D: TRBD1; J: TRBJ1-2; size: NA; length: 17; V: TRBV7-2
CDR3: CATSRDGPETGELGGYTF; DNA: TGTGCCACCAGCAGAGATGGCCCGGAGACAGGGGAGTTGGGTGGCTACACCTTC; D: TRBD1; J: TRBJ1-2; size: NA; length: 18; V: TRBV15
CDR3: CASSLGDSYEQYF; DNA: TGTGCCAGCAGCTTAGGGGACAGCTACGAGCAGTACTTC; D: TRBD1; J: TRBJ2-7; size: NA; length: 13; V: TRBV7-9
CDR3: CASSRDALTDEQYF; DNA: TGCGCCAGCAGTCGCGACGCTCTGACCGACGAGCAGTACTTC; D: NA; J: TRBJ2-7; size: NA; length: 14; V: TRBV10-1
CDR3: CAISESRGGNEQFF; DNA: TGTGCCATCAGTGAGTCGAGAGGAGGCAATGAGCAGTTCTTC; D: NA; J: TRBJ2-1; size: NA; length: 14; V: TRBV10-3
CDR3: CASRASAGWSSRETQYF; DNA: TGTGCCAGCAGGGCCTCGGCGGGGTGGAGTTCTCGGGAGACCCAGTACTTC; D: NA; J: TRBJ2-5; size: NA; length: 17; V: TRBV5-5
CDR3: CASSRLGRTGGAGELFF; DNA: TGCGCCAGCAGCCGGCTCGGGAGGACAGGGGGGGCCGGGGAGCTGTTTTTT; D: TRBD1; J: TRBJ2-2; size: once; length: 17; V: TRBV4-1
CDR3: CASSLERTNEKLFF; DNA: TGTGCCAGCAGCTTAGAACGGACTAATGAAAAACTGTTTTTT; D: NA; J: TRBJ1-4; size: NA; length: 14; V: TRBV7-9
CDR3: CASTRTGWNTEAFF; DNA: TGTGCCAGCACCAGGACAGGGTGGAACACTGAAGCTTTCTTT; D: TRBD1; J: TRBJ1-1; size: NA; length: 14; V: TRBV6-6
CDR3: CASSEFLGVAYEQYF; DNA: TGTGCCAGCAGTGAATTTCTAGGCGTCGCCTACGAGCAGTACTTC; D: NA; J: TRBJ2-7; size: NA; length: 15; V: TRBV2
CDR3: CASSPGLAGSSYEQYF; DNA: TGTGCCAGCAGCCCTGGACTAGCGGGATCCTCCTACGAGCAGTACTTC; D: TRBD2; J: TRBJ2-7; size: NA; length: 16; V: TRBV5-4
CDR3: CASSFSGVNEKLFF; DNA: TGTGCCAGCAGTTTCTCAGGGGTTAATGAAAAACTGTTTTTT; D: NA; J: TRBJ1-4; size: NA; length: 14; V: TRBV27
CDR3: CAWQSAATNEKLFF; DNA: TGTGCCTGGCAGTCAGCGGCAACTAATGAAAAACTGTTTTTT; D: NA; J: TRBJ1-4; size: NA; length: 14; V: TRBV30